The 24 T cell receptor beta chains in this list originate from one sample, sequenced in a study of blood T cell repertoires in COVID-19 (dated by TCRdb to 2018 to 2021). Library creation used the immunoSEQ multiplex PCR assay. TCRdb obtained this table from immuneACCESS and retained in-frame rearrangements with V and J assigned. These tables miss some clones; where compared with another copy, unresolved V genes account for less than half of the shortfall, and the remainder is unexplained. Within this sample are some 170,000 clones, with around 73% of them counted one time only. The ten largest clonotypes hold approximately 15% of the sample. The source material was PBMCs or T cells enriched from blood (not recorded which). These receptors came from a woman aged 45-65 years who had recovered from COVID-19.

The chain couples TRBV10-3 to TRBJ2-2, with 7 bases that match TRBD2. V was pared by 7 bases and J by 2 bases, with 7 bases of the junction left unmatched. The CDR3 has 15 amino acids. Germline-derived CDR1 and CDR2 are ENHRY and SYGVKD. DNA of the CDR3: TGTGCCATCACCCGGGGAGGGACTAACACCGGGGAGCTGTTTTTT. This translates into CAITRGGTNTGELFF.

This clone has a handful of counts. The chain uses TRBV5-1 and TRBJ1-1; 8 bases map to TRBD1. CDR1 and CDR2 from the germline V gene are SGHRS and YFSETQ. Trimming at V came to 4 bases and at J to 5 bases, leaving 10 bases not matched to a gene. This CDR3 spans 15 amino acids. CDR3 in amino acids: CASSPLRGPSTEAFF. The DNA for the CDR3 is TGCGCCAGCAGCCCTCTCAGGGGGCCGAGTACTGAAGCTTTCTTT.

This clone was picked up a small number of times. CDR3 protein: CASSLGGRDIQYF. DNA of the CDR3: TGTGCCAGCAGTTTAGGGGGGAGGGACATTCAGTACTTC. This chain uses TRBV28 with TRBJ2-4; TRBD2 aligns across 7 bases. Germline V lookup: CDR1 MDHEN, CDR2 SYDVKM. With V trimmed by 2 bases and J by 8 bases, 3 bases remained unmatched. The CDR3 extends over 13 amino acids.

This clone has just one count. This rearrangement joins TRBV6-5 to TRBJ1-2; D may be TRBD1 (6 bases). The germline V and J ends were trimmed by 1 base and 5 bases, with 8 bases remaining between them. The CDR3 is made up of 13 amino acids. The germline V gene has CDR1 MNHEY and CDR2 SVGAGI. CDR3 loop: CASSYYGQYGYTF. CDR3 nucleotide sequence: TGTGCCAGCAGTTACTATGGACAGTATGGCTACACCTTC.

The chain employs TRBV19 and TRBJ2-7; TRBD2 agrees at 10 bases. The CDR3 has 13 residues. CDR1 and CDR2 (germline): LNHDA, SQIVND (reference sequence). Trimming removed 9 bases from V and 4 bases from J; junction bases left unmatched: 6. The CDR3: CASGASGSYEQYF. The CDR3 DNA follows: TGTGCCAGCGGGGCTAGCGGGAGTTACGAGCAGTACTTC. The variable domain in full, with the rest retrieved from reference TRBV19 and TRBJ2-7, is DGGITQSPKYLFRKEGQNVTLSCEQNLNHDAMYWYRQDPGQGLRLIYYSQIVNDFQKGDIAEGYSVSREKKESFPLTVTSAQKNPTAFYLCASGASGSYEQYFGPGTRLTVT.

The chain recombines TRBV12-3 or TRBV12-4 with TRBJ2-1; no clear D gene. The V end was cut by 2 bases, the J end by 4 bases, with 6 bases between. The CDR3 consists of 13 residues. As DNA, the CDR3 is TGTGCCAGCAGTTTAACAGAATACAATGAGCAGTTCTTC. This encodes CASSLTEYNEQFF.

The chain combines TRBV7-9 with TRBJ2-7, with D unclear. The CDR3 has 14 amino acids. The V end was cut by 1 base, the J end by 0 bases, with 7 bases between. Germline V lookup: CDR1 SEHNR, CDR2 FQNEAQ (reference sequence). The CDR3 reads CASSLDLSSYEQYF. The CDR3 region has the DNA TGTGCCAGCAGCTTAGATCTCAGCTCCTACGAGCAGTACTTC.

The chain combines TRBV28 with TRBJ2-7; the match to TRBD1 covers 9 bases. This CDR3 is built from 15 residues. Trimming at V came to 5 bases and at J to 3 bases, leaving 8 bases not matched to a gene. Germline values: CDR1 MDHEN, CDR2 SYDVKM. The CDR3 is CASSQGTGWVYEQYF. CDR3 sequence (DNA): TGTGCCAGCAGTCAAGGGACAGGGTGGGTCTACGAGCAGTACTTC.

The rearrangement uses TRBV9 and TRBJ2-3; the D gene is possibly TRBD1 (5 bases). CDR3 size: 15 residues. CDR1 and CDR2 from the germline V gene are SGDLS and YYNGEE. V was cut by 0 bases and J by 1 base, with 9 bases left in between. CDR3 DNA: TGTGCCAGCAGCGTAGCTCAGGGCGGCACAGATACGCAGTATTTT. Encoded protein: CASSVAQGGTDTQYF.

For this clone: The identical CDR3 is also encoded by other nucleotide sequences in the sample. The rearrangement links TRBV27 to TRBJ1-4; 8 bases match TRBD1. Germline CDR1 MNHEY, CDR2 SMNVEV (reference sequence). The V segment lost 2 bases and the J segment 7 bases; nucleotides outside the gene matches: 3. The CDR3 consists of 14 residues. CDR3 loop: CASSLTDRGEKLFF. CDR3 nucleotide sequence: TGTGCCAGCAGTTTAACCGACAGGGGTGAAAAACTGTTTTTT.

The chain uses TRBV6-5 and TRBJ1-6, with 9 bases lining up with TRBD1. V trimming: 2 bases; J trimming: 8 bases; junction bases outside the gene matches: 1. CDR1 and CDR2 from the germline V gene are MNHEY and SVGAGI. The CDR3 has 14 residues. The CDR3 region is CASSYRQGDSPLHF. CDR3 DNA: TGTGCCAGCAGTTACAGACAGGGGGATTCACCCCTCCACTTT.

The V gene is TRBV19, the J gene TRBJ1-1; D possibly corresponds to TRBD1 (5 bases). Germline CDR1 reads LNHDA; CDR2 reads SQIVND (reference sequence). The CDR3 length is 14 residues. V gave up 7 bases and J gave up 1 base, with 13 bases separating them. This CDR3 reads CASIVGQKNTEAFF. The CDR3 DNA reads as TGTGCCAGTATTGTGGGGCAGAAGAACACTGAAGCTTTCTTT.

This chain connects TRBV30 to TRBJ2-2, with 8 nucleotides matching TRBD2. Looked up from germline, CDR1 is GTSNPN and CDR2 is SVGIG (reference sequence). Trimming removed 0 bases from V and 6 bases from J; junction bases left unmatched: 6. The CDR3 totals 15 residues. This CDR3 reads CAWSVGGGSAGELFF. CDR3 DNA: TGTGCCTGGAGTGTGGGCGGGGGGAGCGCCGGGGAGCTGTTTTTT.

The gene calls are TRBV6-5 and TRBJ2-7; TRBD2 is a possible D gene (6 bases). The CDR3 runs 13 residues. V shed 2 bases and J shed 7 bases, with 12 bases lying between them. The germline gives CDR1 MNHEY, CDR2 SVGAGI. The CDR3 region is CASSYGGTREQYF. CDR3 DNA: TGTGCCAGCAGTTACGGGGGGACTCGGGAGCAGTACTTC.

This clone was observed many times. This chain uses TRBV3-1 (or the pseudogene TRBV3-2) with TRBJ2-6; the match to TRBD1 covers 8 bases. Germline values: CDR1 LGHDT, CDR2 YNNKEL (reference sequence). The CDR3 loop spans 14 amino acids. V lost 3 bases and J lost 9; bases outside the gene matches: 4. CDR3 sequence (DNA): TGTGCCAGCAGCCAGCAAGGACAGGGCAACGTCCTGACTTTC. As protein: CASSQQGQGNVLTF.

The CDR3 reads CASSYGTSNYGYTF. The CDR3 DNA sequence: TGTGCCAGCAGTTACGGTACTTCTAACTATGGCTACACCTTC. This sequence joins TRBV6-6 and TRBJ1-2; D remains unclear. CDR3 size: 14 residues. CDR1 and CDR2 (germline): MNHNY, SVGAGI (reference sequence). Trimming cost V 2 bases and J 0 bases, with 7 bases left between them.

This clone has just one count. This chain joins TRBV7-3 and TRBJ2-2, with 9 positions matching TRBD1. The trim removed 2 bases at V and 4 bases at J, leaving 5 bases unmatched. Germline loops: CDR1 SGHTA, CDR2 FQGTGA. The CDR3 runs to 16 residues. The CDR3 DNA follows: TGTGCCAGCAGCTTATTGGGACAGGGTGGCACCGGGGAGCTGTTTTTT. Amino acids: CASSLLGQGGTGELFF.

The V call is TRBV21-1, the J call TRBJ2-2; the table's D call of TRBD1 was not tested on the DNA. TRBV21-1 is tagged as a pseudogene. The CDR3 runs to 16 residues. The CDR3, as DNA: TGTGCCAGCAGCTTACAGTCAGGGATGAACACCGGGGAGCTGTTTTTT. It encodes CASSLQSGMNTGELFF.

The chain has TRBV19 and TRBJ1-2; D possibly corresponds to TRBD1 (6 bases). This CDR3 is 13 amino acids long. V shed 2 bases and J shed 8 bases, with 12 bases lying between them. Germline lookup yields CDR1 LNHDA and CDR2 SQIVND (reference sequence). The CDR3 DNA reads as TGTGCCAGTAGTATAAACAGGGAAGGAGGCTACACCTTC. Residues: CASSINREGGYTF.

The CDR3 is CASSLYPTGGDEKLFF. DNA of the CDR3: TGCGCCAGCAGCCTTTACCCTACAGGGGGTGATGAAAAACTGTTTTTT. The chain links TRBV5-1 to TRBJ1-4; 8 bases are shared with TRBD1. Germline CDR1 SGHRS, CDR2 YFSETQ. Germline trimming cut 4 bases from V and 6 bases from J; bases unmatched to any gene: 11. The CDR3 loop spans 16 amino acids.

This clone was detected a few times. V gene TRBV3-1 (or the pseudogene TRBV3-2) combines with J gene TRBJ2-5; D is possibly TRBD1 (6 bases). The CDR3 sequence is 15 residues long. CDR1 is LGHDT and CDR2 is YNNKEL in the germline V gene (reference sequence). Trimming took off 2 bases at V and 4 bases at J, with 14 bases between the two ends. The CDR3 nucleotides read TGTGCCAGCAGCCAACAGGCAGGGGTGGGAGAGACCCAGTACTTC. Amino acid sequence: CASSQQAGVGETQYF.

This clone was counted once. The V call is TRBV6-4, the J call TRBJ1-5; D gene ambiguous. The germline CDR1 and CDR2 sequences are MRHNA and SNTAGT. This CDR3 has 13 amino acids. Deletions cut 3 bases from V and 9 bases from J, with 12 bases between. CDR3 DNA: TGTGCCAGCAGTGAGCTCAGCGGCTCGCCCCAGCATTTT. This encodes CASSELSGSPQHF.

The gene calls are TRBV21-1 and TRBJ2-7; TRBD1, as called in the table, went unchecked against the DNA. TRBV21-1 is shown as a pseudogene. The CDR3 spans 14 residues. This CDR3 reads CASRTRTGSYEQYF. The CDR3 DNA is TGTGCCAGCAGGACCCGGACAGGATCCTACGAGCAGTACTTC.

The chain links TRBV28 to TRBJ1-2, with no clear D. V lost 11 bases and J lost 0, with 16 bases in between. CDR3 length: 14 residues. Germline V CDR1 and CDR2: MDHEN, SYDVKM. In nucleotides, the CDR3 is TGTGCCTGCGCGGAGGATCTCGCTAACTATGGCTACACCTTC. Residues: CACAEDLANYGYTF.